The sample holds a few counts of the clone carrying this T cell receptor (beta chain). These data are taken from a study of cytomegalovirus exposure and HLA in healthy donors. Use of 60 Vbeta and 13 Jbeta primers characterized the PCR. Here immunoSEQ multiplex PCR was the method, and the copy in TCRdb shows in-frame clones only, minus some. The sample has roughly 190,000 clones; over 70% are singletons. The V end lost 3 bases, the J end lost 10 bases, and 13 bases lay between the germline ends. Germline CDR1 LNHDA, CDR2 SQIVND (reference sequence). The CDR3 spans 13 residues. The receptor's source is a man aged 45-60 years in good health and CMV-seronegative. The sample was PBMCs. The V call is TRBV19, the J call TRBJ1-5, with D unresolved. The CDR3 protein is CASSIPVTVPQHF. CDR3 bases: TGTGCCAGTAGTATTCCCGTTACAGTACCCCAGCATTTT.